These 9 T cell receptor beta chains were sequenced from one sample in a study of T cell clonality in common variable immunodeficiency. The repertoire was sequenced with immunoSEQ multiplex PCR; TCRdb's copy has only in-frame clones and lacks some. There are tens of thousands of clones in the sample, none observed a single time. Their antigens are not known. Overall study results and limits: Fewer deletions and N-nucleotide insertions were reportedly seen in common variable immunodeficiency TCR beta sequences.

The sequenced sample was peripheral blood mononuclear cells. Every receptor here comes from a human donor with common variable immunodeficiency.

A word on this clone: The read ends 3 residues before the CDR3 terminus; that terminus is restored from the germline J gene. The chain is built from TRBV19 and TRBJ2-1; 10 bases line up with TRBD1. This CDR3 comprises 16 residues. The germline V gene has CDR1 LNHDA and CDR2 SQIVND (reference sequence). V shed 6 bases and J 2 bases; nucleotides not matched to a gene: 7. CDR3 sequence: CASRGKGQGPYNEQFF. The sequenced part of the CDR3 DNA is TGTGCCAGTAGGGGAAAGGGACAGGGGCCCTACAATGAG.

Details on this clone: The CDR3 extends 3 residues past the end of the read, so its final part is completed from the germline J gene. V and J are TRBV7-2 and TRBJ1-2; 9 bases match TRBD1. The germline V gene has CDR1 SGHTA and CDR2 FQGNSA. The CDR3 length is 16 residues. The covered CDR3 bases are TGTGCCAGCAGCTTAGCGAGTGGACAGGGGTCGGGCGGC. This gives the protein CASSLASGQGSGG. The CDR3 in its entirety is CASSLASGQGSGGYTF. The whole variable domain, filled in from reference TRBV7-2 and TRBJ1-2, reads GAGVSQSPSNKVTEKGKDVELRCDPISGHTALYWYRQSLGQGLEFLIYFQGNSAPDKSGLPSDRFSAERTGGSVSTLTIQRTQQEDSAVYLCASSLASGQGSGGYTFGSGTRLTVV.

This clone came up many times. Read coverage stops 3 residues before the CDR3 terminus; the germline J gene supplies the remainder. The chain is built from TRBV20-1 and TRBJ2-5; 10 bases fit TRBD1. J gave up 5 bases and V 2 bases, and 11 bases lay outside the gene matches. The V gene's germline CDR1 is DFQATT and CDR2 SNEGSKA (reference sequence). The CDR3 consists of 16 residues. The sequenced part of the CDR3 DNA is TGCAGTGCTAGACCAACTCGGGACAGGGGCTTGGAGACC. It encodes CSARPTRDRGLET. In full, the CDR3 is CSARPTRDRGLETQYF.

This clone has more than one count but fewer than ten. One end of the junction does not line up with germline, which may come from a read error. This CDR3 is CSSSFPGLSHEQYF. The sequenced CDR3 bases are TGTTCCAGCAGCTTCCCGGGACTTTCGCACGAG. The V call is TRBV7-9, the J call TRBJ2-7; weak D call: TRBD2 (6 bases). Sequencing ends 3 residues short of the CDR3 end; the germline J gene provides the rest. CDR1 and CDR2 (germline): SEHNR, FQNEAQ (reference sequence). This CDR3 is built from 14 residues.

This clone was counted only a few times. The missing CDR3 end, 3 residues past where the read stops, is filled in from the germline J gene. The rearrangement joins TRBV7-6 to TRBJ2-1; 10 bases are shared with TRBD2. The germline gives CDR1 SGHVS, CDR2 FNYEAQ. This CDR3 comprises 17 residues. V lost 5 bases, J lost 7 bases, and 14 bases stayed unmatched. CDR3 sequence: CASSPTRVRAGGNEQFF. The part of the CDR3 DNA that was read is TGTGCCAGCAGCCCAACCCGGGTTAGAGCGGGGGGGAATGAG.

This clone has at least ten counts. The read terminates 3 residues before the CDR3 end, so the remaining end is supplied by the germline J gene. The chain links TRBV23-1 to TRBJ2-2; D is possibly TRBD1 (6 bases). TRBV23-1 is sorted into the ORF group, with uncertain function. V was cut by 8 bases and J by 6 bases, with 16 bases left in between. This CDR3 has 14 amino acids. The CDR3 reads CASGRTGFPGELFF. CDR3 DNA (partial): TGCGCCAGCGGAAGAACAGGGTTCCCCGGGGAG.

This clone was seen a handful of times. The CDR3 extends 3 residues past the end of the read, so its final part is completed from the germline J gene. This sample also contains other DNA sequences that code for the same CDR3. The genes are TRBV7-7 and TRBJ2-5, with D perhaps matching TRBD1 (5 bases). The CDR3 is 13 residues long. V shed 5 bases and J shed 5 bases, with 12 bases lying between them. Germline V gives CDR1 SSHAT, CDR2 FNYEAQ (reference sequence). The CDR3: CASSLRVRETQYF. The DNA read from the CDR3 is TGTGCCAGCAGCCTCAGGGTTCGTGAGACC.

There are a few counts of this clone. The read stops 3 residues short of the end of the CDR3; the missing end is completed from the germline J gene. This rearrangement joins TRBV2 to TRBJ2-3; D unresolved. The CDR3 extends over 15 amino acids. The V end was cut by 3 bases, the J end by 2 bases, with 12 bases between. In germline, CDR1 is SNHLY, CDR2 FYNNEI. The CDR3 protein is CASSEDSFVTDTQYF. The CDR3 DNA, read in part, is TGTGCCAGCAGTGAGGATAGCTTTGTCACAGATACG.

This clone was seen a few times. The CDR3 reads CASSESGDPSTDTQYF. CDR3 bases read: TGTGCCAGTAGTGAATCGGGGGACCCTAGCACAGATACG. V is TRBV19 and J is TRBJ2-3, with D possibly matching TRBD2 (6 bases). The CDR3 is cut off 3 residues early in the read; its end comes from the germline J gene. Germline-derived CDR1 and CDR2 are LNHDA and SQIVND (reference sequence). V lost 5 bases to trimming and J lost 0 bases, with 15 bases between them. CDR3 size: 16 residues. Together with reference TRBV19 and TRBJ2-3, the CDR3 gives the full variable domain: DGGITQSPKYLFRKEGQNVTLSCEQNLNHDAMYWYRQDPGQGLRLIYYSQIVNDFQKGDIAEGYSVSREKKESFPLTVTSAQKNPTAFYLCASSESGDPSTDTQYFGPGTRLTVL.